This note documents a single T cell receptor (beta chain) sequence. Its antigen is unknown. This sample is drawn from a study of OX40 agonist ivuxolimab in advanced cancers. Study-wide points: On average, a greater number of expanded clones characterised CD8+ T cells relative to CD4+.

TCRdb's table, derived via immunoSEQ multiplex PCR, lists solely in-frame clones and lacks some. The sample includes 15,000 to 20,000 clones, about 87% of them seen just once. Germline CDR1 MNHNS, CDR2 SASEGT. This CDR3 spans 14 amino acids. Trimming pared 4 bases from V and 3 bases from J, leaving 12 bases between. The rearrangement links TRBV6-1 to TRBJ1-2; possibly TRBD1 for D (6 bases). This sample comprised CD4+ or CD8+ T cells sorted from blood, obtained in a trial of the OX40 agonist ivuxolimab. The sequence derives from an adult with an advanced solid tumor such as melanoma, head and neck, liver or kidney cancer. CDR3 in DNA: TGTGCCAGCAGTGCAACAGGGATGGACTATGGCTACACCTTC. Its translation: CASSATGMDYGYTF.